The TCR beta chain described here comes from a study of T cells in Graves' hyperthyroidism and ophthalmopathy. RNA transcripts yielded amplified TCR beta CDR3 regions. The HTBI primer set served for first-round RT-PCR of the TCR CDR3. TCRdb analysed the multiplex PCR reads with MiXCR anew, one entry per CDR3 protein. The sample lists hundreds of thousands of distinct CDR3 sequences, approximately 40% occurring once. The germline V and J ends were trimmed by 6 bases and 3 bases, with 12 bases remaining between them. The CDR3 has 14 amino acids. The germline V gene encodes CDR1 SGHTA and CDR2 FQGNSA. The receptor was isolated from a man aged 18-30 years with Graves' hyperthyroidism. Sequencing was carried out using blood. The rearrangement uses TRBV7-2 and TRBJ1-5; D is undetermined. The CDR3 spells CASSFGQDNQPQHF. The CDR3 DNA reads TGTGCCAGCAGTTTCGGGCAAGACAATCAGCCCCAGCATTTT.